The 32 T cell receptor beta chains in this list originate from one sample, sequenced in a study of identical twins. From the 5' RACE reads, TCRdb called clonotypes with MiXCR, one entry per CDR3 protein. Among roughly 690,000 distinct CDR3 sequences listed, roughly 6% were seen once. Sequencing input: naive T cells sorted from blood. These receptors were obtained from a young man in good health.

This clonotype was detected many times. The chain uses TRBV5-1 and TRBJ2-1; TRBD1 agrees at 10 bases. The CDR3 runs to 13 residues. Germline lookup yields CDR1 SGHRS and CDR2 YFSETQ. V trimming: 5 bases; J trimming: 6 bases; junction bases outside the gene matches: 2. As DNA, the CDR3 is TGCGCCAGCAGGTGGACAGGGGGCAATGAGCAGTTCTTC. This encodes CASRWTGGNEQFF.

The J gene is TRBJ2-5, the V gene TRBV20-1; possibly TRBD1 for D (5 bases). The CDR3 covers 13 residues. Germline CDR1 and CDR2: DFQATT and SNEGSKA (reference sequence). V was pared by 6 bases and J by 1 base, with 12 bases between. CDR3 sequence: CSASDTLQETQYF. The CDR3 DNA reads TGCAGTGCCTCGGACACCCTCCAAGAGACCCAGTACTTC.

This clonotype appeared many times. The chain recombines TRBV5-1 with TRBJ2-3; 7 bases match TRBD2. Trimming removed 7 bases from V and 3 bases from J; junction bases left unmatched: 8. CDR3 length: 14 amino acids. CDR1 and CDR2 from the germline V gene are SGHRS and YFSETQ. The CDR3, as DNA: TGCGCCAGCGATGCGGGACTATCTACAGATACGCAGTATTTT. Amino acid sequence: CASDAGLSTDTQYF.

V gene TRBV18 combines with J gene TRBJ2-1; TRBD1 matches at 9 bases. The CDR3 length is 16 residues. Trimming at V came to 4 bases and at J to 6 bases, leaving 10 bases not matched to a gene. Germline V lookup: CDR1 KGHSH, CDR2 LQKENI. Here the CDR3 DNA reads TGTGCCAGCTCACACCCCCGGGACAGGGATTTCAATGAGCAGTTCTTC. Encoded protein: CASSHPRDRDFNEQFF.

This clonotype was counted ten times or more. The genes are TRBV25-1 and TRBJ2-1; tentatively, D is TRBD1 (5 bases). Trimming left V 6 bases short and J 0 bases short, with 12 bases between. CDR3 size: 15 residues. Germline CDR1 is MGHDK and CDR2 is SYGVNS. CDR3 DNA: TGTGCCAGCAGCTGGGGCCTCAGCTCCTACAATGAGCAGTTCTTC. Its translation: CASSWGLSSYNEQFF.

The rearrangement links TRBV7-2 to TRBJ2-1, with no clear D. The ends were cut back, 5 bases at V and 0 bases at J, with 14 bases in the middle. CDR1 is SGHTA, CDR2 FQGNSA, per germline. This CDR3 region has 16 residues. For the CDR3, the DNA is TGTGCCAGCAGCCTAATTGGCTGGGTCTCCTACAATGAGCAGTTCTTC. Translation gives CASSLIGWVSYNEQFF.

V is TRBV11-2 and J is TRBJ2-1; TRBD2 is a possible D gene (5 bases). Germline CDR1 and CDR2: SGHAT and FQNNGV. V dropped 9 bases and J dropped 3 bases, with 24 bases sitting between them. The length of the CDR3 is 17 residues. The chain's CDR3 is CASGVGTWEIYYNEQFF. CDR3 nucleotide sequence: TGTGCCAGTGGGGTTGGCACGTGGGAGATTTACTACAATGAGCAGTTCTTC.

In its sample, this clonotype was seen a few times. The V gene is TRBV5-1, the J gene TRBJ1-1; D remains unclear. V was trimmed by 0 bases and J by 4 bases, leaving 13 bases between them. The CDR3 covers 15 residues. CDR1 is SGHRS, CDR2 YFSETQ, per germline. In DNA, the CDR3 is TGCGCCAGCAGCTTGGCCGCCCCTTTGGGCACTGAAGCTTTCTTT. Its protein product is CASSLAAPLGTEAFF.

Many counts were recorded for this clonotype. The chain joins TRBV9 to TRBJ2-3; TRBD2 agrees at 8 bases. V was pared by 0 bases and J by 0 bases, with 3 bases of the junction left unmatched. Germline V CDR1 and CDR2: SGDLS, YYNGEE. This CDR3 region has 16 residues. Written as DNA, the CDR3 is TGTGCCAGCAGCGTAGGAGCTAGCGGGAGCACAGATACGCAGTATTTT. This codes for CASSVGASGSTDTQYF.

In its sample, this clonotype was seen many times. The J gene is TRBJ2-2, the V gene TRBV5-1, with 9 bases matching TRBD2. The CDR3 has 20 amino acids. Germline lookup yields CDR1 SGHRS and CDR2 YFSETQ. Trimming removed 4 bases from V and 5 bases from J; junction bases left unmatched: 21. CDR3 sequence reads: CASSLPDRVGGRAWTGELFF. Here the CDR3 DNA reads TGCGCCAGCAGCCTCCCGGATCGTGTCGGCGGGAGGGCCTGGACCGGGGAGCTGTTTTTT.

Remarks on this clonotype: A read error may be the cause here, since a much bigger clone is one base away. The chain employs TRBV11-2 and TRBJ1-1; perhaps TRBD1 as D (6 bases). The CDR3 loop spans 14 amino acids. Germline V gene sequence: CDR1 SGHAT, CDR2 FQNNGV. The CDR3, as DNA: TGTGCCAGCACCAAAAACAGGGTCGGCACTGAAGCTTACTTT. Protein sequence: CASTKNRVGTEAYF.

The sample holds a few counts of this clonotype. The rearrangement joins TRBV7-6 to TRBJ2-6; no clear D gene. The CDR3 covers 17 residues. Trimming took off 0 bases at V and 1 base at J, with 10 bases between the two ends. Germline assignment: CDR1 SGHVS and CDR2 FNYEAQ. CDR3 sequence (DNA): TGTGCCAGCAGCTTAGCCGCCCCCCTATCTGGGGCCAACGTCCTGACTTTC. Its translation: CASSLAAPLSGANVLTF.

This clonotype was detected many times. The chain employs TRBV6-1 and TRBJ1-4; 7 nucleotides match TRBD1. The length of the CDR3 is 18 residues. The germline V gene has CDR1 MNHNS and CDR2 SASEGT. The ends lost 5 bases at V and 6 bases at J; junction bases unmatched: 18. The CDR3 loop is CASSQRAGTASVYEKLFF. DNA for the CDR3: TGTGCCAGCAGTCAAAGGGCCGGGACAGCTAGCGTGTATGAAAAACTGTTTTTT.

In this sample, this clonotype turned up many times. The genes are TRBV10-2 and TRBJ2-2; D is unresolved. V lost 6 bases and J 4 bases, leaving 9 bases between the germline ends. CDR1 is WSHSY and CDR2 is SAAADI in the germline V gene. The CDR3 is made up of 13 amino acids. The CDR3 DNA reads TGCGCCAGCAGCGCCGCACGCACCGGGGAGCTGTTTTTT. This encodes CASSAARTGELFF.

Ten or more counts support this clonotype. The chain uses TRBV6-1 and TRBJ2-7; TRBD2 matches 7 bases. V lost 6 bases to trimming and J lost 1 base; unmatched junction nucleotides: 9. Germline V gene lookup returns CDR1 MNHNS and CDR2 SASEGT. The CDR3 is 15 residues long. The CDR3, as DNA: TGTGCCAGCAGCCCCGTGGGCGGGAGTTCCTACGAGCAGTACGTC. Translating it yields CASSPVGGSSYEQYV.

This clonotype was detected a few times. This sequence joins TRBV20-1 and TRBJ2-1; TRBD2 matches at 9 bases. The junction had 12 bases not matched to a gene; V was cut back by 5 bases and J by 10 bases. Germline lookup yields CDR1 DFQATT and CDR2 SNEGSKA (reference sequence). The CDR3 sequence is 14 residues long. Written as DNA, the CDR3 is TGCAGTGCTTATAGCGGGGGTGGGGCCTGGGAGCAGTTCTTC. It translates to CSAYSGGGAWEQFF.

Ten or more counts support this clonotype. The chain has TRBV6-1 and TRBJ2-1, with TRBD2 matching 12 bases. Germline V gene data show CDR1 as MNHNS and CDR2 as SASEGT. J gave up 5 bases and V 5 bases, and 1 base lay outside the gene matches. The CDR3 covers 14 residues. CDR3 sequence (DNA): TGTGCCAGCAGTCGACTAGCGGGAGACAATGAGCAGTTCTTC. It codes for CASSRLAGDNEQFF.

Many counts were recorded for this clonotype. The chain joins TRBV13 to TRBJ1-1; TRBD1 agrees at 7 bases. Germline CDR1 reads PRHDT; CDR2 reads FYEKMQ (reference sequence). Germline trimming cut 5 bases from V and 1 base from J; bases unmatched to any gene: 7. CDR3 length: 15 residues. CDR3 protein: CASSPLGQQNTEAFF. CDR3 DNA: TGTGCCAGCAGCCCGTTGGGACAGCAGAACACTGAAGCTTTCTTT.

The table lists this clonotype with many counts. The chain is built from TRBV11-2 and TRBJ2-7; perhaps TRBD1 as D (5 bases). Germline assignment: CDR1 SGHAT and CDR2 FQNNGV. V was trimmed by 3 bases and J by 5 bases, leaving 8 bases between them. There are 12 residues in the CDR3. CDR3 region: CASSLWGHEQYV. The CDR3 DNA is TGTGCCAGCAGCTTGTGGGGCCACGAGCAGTACGTC.

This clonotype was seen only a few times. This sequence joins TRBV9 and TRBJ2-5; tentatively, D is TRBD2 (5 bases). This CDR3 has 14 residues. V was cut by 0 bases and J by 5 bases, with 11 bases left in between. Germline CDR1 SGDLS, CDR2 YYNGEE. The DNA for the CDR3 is TGTGCCAGCAGCGTAGCGTCTAGCCGGGAGACCCAGTACTTC. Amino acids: CASSVASSRETQYF.

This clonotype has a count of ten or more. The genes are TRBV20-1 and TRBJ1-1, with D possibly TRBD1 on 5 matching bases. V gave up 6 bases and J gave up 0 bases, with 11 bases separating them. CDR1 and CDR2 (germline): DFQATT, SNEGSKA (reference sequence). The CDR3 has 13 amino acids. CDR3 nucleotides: TGCAGTGCCCTAGGACACGTGAACACTGAAGCTTTCTTT. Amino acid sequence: CSALGHVNTEAFF.

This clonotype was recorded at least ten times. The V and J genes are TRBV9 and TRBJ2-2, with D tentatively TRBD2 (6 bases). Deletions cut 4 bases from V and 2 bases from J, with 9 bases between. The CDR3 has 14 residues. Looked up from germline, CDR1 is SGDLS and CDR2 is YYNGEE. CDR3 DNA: TGTGCCAGCAGCCAGCGGGCTAACACCGGGGAGCTGTTTTTT. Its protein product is CASSQRANTGELFF.

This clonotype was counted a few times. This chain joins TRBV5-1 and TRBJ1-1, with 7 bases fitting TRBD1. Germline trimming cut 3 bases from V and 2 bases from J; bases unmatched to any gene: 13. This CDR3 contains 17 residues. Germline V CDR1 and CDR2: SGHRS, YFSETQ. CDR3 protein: CASSSVVPGGPNTEAFF. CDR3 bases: TGCGCCAGCAGCTCTGTCGTCCCAGGGGGGCCCAACACTGAAGCTTTCTTT.

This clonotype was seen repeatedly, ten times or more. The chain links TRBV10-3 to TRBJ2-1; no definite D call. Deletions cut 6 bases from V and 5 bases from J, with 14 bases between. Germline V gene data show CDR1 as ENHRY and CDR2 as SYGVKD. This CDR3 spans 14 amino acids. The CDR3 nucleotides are TGTGCCATCAGAATCGGCGTGGGAAACAATGAGCAGTTCTTC. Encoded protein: CAIRIGVGNNEQFF.

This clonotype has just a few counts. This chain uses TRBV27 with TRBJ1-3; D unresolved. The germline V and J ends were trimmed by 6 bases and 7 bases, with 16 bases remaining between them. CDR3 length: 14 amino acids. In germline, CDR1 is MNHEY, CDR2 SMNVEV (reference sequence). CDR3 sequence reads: CASRTSTPSNTIYF. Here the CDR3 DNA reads TGTGCCAGCAGGACATCGACGCCAAGCAACACCATATATTTT.

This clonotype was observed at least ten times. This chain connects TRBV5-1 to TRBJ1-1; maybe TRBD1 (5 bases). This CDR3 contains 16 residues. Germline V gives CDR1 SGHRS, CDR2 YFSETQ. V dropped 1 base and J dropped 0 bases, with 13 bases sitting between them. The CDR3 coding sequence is TGCGCCAGCAGCTTGACGCCAGGGACCCTGAACACTGAAGCTTTCTTT. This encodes CASSLTPGTLNTEAFF.

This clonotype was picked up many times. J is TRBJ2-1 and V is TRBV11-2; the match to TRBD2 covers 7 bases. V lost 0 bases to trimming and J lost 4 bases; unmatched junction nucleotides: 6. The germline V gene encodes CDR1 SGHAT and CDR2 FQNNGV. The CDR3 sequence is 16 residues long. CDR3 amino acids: CASSLDRAGEYNEQFF. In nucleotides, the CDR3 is TGTGCCAGCAGCTTAGATAGGGCGGGAGAATACAATGAGCAGTTCTTC. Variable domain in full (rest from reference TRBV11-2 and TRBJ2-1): EAGVAQSPRYKIIEKRQSVAFWCNPISGHATLYWYQQILGQGPKLLIQFQNNGVVDDSQLPKDRFSAERLKGVDSTLKIQPAKLEDSAVYLCASSLDRAGEYNEQFFGPGTRLTVL.

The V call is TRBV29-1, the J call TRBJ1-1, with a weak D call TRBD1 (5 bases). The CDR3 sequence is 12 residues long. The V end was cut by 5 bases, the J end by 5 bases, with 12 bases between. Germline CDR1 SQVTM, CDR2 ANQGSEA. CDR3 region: CSVSEGPTEAFF. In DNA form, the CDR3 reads TGCAGCGTTTCTGAGGGGCCAACTGAAGCTTTCTTT. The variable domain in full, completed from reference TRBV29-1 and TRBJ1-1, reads SAVISQKPSRDICQRGTSLTIQCQVDSQVTMMFWYRQQPGQSLTLIATANQGSEATYESGFVIDKFPISRPNLTFSTLTVSNMSPEDSSIYLCSVSEGPTEAFFGQGTRLTVV.

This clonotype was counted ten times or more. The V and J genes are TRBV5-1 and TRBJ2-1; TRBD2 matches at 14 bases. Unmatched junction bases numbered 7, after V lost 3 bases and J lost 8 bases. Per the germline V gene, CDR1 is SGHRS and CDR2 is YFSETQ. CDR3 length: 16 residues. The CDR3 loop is CASSSGLAGVWDEQFF. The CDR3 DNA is TGCGCCAGCAGCTCGGGACTAGCGGGAGTATGGGATGAGCAGTTCTTC. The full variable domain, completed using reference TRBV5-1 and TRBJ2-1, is KAGVTQTPRYLIKTRGQQVTLSCSPISGHRSVSWYQQTPGQGLQFLFEYFSETQRNKGNFPGRFSGRQFSNSRSEMNVSTLELGDSALYLCASSSGLAGVWDEQFFGPGTRLTVL.

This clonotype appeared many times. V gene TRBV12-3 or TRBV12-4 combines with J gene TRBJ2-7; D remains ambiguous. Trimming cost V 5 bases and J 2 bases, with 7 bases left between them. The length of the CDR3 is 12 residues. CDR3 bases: TGTGCCAGCAGTACCCCGACCTACGAGCAGTACTTC. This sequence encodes CASSTPTYEQYF.

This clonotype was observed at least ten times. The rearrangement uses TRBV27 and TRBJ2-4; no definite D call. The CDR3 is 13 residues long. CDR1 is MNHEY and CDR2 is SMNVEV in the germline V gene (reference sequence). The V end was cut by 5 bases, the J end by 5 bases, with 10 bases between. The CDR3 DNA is TGTGCCAGCAGTGGACGTTACGAAAACATTCAGTACTTC. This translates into CASSGRYENIQYF.

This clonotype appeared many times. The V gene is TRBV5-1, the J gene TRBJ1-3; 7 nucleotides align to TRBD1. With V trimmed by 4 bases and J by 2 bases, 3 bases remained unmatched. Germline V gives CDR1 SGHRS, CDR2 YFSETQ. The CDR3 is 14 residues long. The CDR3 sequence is CASSVTGTGNTIYF. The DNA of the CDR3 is TGCGCCAGCAGCGTGACAGGGACTGGAAACACCATATATTTT.